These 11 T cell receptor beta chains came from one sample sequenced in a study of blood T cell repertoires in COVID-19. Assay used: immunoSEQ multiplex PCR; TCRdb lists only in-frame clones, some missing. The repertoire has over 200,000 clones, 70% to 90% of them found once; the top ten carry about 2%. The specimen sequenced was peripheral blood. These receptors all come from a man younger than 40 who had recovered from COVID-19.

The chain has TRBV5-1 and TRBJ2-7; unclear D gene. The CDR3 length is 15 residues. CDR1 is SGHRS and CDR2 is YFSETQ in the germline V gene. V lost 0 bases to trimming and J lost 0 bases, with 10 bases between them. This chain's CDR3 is CASSLVASSSYEQYF. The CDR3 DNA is TGCGCCAGCAGCTTGGTGGCTTCTAGCTCCTACGAGCAGTACTTC.

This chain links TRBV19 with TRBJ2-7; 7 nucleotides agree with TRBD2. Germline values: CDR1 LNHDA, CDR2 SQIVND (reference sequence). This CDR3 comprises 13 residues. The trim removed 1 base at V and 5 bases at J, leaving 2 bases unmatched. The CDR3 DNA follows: TGTGCCAGTAGTATAGGGGGAGGGGACGAGCAGTACTTC. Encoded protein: CASSIGGGDEQYF.

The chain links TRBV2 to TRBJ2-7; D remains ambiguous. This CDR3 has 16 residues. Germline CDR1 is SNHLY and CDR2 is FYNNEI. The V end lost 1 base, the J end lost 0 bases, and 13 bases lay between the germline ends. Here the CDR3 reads CASSEDYGSSSYEQYF. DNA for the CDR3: TGTGCCAGCAGTGAAGATTACGGTTCGAGCTCCTACGAGCAGTACTTC.

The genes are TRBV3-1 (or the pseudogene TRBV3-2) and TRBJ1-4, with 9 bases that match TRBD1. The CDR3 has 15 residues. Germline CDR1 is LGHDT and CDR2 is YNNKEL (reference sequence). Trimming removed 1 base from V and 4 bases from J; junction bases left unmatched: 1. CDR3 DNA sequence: TGTGCCAGCAGCCAAGGGACAGGGGATAATGAAAAACTGTTTTTT. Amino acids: CASSQGTGDNEKLFF.

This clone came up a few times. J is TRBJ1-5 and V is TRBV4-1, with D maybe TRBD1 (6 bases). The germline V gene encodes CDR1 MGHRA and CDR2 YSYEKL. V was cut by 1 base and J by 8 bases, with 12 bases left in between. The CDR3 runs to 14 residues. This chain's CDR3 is CASSQGWGLEPQHF. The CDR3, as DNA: TGCGCCAGCAGCCAAGGTTGGGGGCTTGAGCCCCAGCATTTT.

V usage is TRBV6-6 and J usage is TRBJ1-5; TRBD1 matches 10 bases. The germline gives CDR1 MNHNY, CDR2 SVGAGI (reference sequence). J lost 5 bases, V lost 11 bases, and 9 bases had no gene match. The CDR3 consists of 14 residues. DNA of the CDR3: TGTGCCTCGGTCGGGACAGGGGACCATCAGCCCCAGCATTTT. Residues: CASVGTGDHQPQHF.

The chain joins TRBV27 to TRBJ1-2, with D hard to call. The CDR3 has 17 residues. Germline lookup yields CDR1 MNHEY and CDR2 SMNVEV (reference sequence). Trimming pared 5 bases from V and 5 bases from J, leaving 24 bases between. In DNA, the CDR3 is TGTGCCAGCAGTAGAAATCCCCCCAGGCTTTCCGTATATGGCTACACCTTC. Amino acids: CASSRNPPRLSVYGYTF.

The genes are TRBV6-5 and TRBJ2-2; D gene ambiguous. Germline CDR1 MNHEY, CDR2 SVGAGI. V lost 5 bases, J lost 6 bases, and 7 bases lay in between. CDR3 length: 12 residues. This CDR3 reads CASSNEAGELFF. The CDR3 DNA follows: TGTGCCAGCAGTAATGAGGCCGGGGAGCTGTTTTTT.

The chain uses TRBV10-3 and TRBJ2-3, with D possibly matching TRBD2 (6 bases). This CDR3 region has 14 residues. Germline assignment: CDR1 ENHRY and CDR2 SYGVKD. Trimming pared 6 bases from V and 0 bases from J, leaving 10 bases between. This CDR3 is CAISDGTSTDTQYF. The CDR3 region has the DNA TGTGCCATCAGCGACGGGACTAGCACAGATACGCAGTATTTT.

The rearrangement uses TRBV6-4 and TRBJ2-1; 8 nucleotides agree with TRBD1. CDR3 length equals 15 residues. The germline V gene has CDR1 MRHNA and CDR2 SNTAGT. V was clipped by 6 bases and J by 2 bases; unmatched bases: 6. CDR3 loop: CASRPETGAYNEQFF. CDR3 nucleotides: TGTGCCAGCAGGCCGGAGACAGGGGCCTACAATGAGCAGTTCTTC.

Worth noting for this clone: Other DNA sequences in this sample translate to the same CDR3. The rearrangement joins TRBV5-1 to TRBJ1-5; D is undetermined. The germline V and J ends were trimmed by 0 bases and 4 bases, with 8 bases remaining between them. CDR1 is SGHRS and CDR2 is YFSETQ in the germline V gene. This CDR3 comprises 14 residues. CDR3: CASSLGQDNQPQHF. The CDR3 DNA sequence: TGCGCCAGCAGCTTGGGGCAGGATAATCAGCCCCAGCATTTT.